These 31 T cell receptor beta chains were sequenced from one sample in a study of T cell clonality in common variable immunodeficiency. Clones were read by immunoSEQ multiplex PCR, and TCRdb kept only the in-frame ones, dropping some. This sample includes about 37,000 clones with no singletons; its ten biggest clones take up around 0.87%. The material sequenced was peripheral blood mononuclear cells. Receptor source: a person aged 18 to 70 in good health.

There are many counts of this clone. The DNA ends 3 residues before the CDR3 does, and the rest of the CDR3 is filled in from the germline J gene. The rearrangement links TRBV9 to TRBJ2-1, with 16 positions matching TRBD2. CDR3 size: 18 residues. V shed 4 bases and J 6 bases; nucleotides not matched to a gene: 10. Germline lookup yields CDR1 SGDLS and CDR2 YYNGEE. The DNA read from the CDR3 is TGTGCCAGCAGCACGGGACTAGCGGGGGGGATCTTAAGCAATGAG. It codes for CASSTGLAGGILSNE. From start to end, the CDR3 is CASSTGLAGGILSNEQFF. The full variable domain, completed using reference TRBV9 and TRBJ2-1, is DSGVTQTPKHLITATGQRVTLRCSPRSGDLSVYWYQQSLDQGLQFLIQYYNGEERAKGNILERFSAQQFPDLHSELNLSSLELGDSALYFCASSTGLAGGILSNEQFFGPGTRLTVL.

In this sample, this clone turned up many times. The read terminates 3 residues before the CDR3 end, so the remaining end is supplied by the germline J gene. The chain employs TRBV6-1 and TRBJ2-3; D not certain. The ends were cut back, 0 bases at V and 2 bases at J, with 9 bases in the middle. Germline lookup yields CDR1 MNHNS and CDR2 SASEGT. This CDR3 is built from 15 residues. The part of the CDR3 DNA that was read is TGTGCCAGCAGTGAAGCGCCACAGTACACAGATACG. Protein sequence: CASSEAPQYTDT. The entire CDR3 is CASSEAPQYTDTQYF.

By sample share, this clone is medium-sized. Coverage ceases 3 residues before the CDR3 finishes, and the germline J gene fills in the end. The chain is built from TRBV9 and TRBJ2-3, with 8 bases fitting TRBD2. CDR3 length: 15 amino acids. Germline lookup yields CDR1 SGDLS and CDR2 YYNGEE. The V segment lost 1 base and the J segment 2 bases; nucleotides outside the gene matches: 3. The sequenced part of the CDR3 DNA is TGTGCCAGCAGCGTATTGCGGGGGGACACAGATACG. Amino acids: CASSVLRGDTDT. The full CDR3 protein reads CASSVLRGDTDTQYF.

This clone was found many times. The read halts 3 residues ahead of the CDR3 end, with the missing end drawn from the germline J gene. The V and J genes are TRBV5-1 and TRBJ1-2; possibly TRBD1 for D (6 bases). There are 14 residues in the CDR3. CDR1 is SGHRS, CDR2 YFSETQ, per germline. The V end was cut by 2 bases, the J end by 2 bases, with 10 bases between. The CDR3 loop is CASSLQGPNYGYTF. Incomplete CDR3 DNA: TGCGCCAGCAGCTTACAGGGCCCAAACTATGGC. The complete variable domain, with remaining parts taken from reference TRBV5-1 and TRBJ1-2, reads KAGVTQTPRYLIKTRGQQVTLSCSPISGHRSVSWYQQTPGQGLQFLFEYFSETQRNKGNFPGRFSGRQFSNSRSEMNVSTLELGDSALYLCASSLQGPNYGYTFGSGTRLTVV.

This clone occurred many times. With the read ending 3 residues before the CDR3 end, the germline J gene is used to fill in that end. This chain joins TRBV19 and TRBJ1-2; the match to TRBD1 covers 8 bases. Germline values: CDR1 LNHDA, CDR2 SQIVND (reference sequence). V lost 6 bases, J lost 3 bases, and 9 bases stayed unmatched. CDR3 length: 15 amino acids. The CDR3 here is CASRDTGGRYYGYTF. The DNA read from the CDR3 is TGTGCCAGTAGGGACACAGGGGGGAGATACTATGGC.

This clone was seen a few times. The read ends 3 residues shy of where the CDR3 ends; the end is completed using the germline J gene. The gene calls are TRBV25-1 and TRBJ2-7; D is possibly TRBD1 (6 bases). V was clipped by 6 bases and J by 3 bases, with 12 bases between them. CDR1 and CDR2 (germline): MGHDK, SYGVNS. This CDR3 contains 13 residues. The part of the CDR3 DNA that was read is TGTGCCAGCAGGGGACACGTCCTCTACGAG. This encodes CASRGHVLYE. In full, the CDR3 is CASRGHVLYEQYF.

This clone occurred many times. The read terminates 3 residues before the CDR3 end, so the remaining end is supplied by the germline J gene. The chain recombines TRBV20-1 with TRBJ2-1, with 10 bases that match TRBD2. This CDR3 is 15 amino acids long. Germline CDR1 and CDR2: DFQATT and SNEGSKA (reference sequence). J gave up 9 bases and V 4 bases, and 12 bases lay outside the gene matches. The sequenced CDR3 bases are TGCAGTGCTAAACGGACTAGCGGCGCCGGGGGTGAG. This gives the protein CSAKRTSGAGGE. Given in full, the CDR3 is CSAKRTSGAGGEQFF.

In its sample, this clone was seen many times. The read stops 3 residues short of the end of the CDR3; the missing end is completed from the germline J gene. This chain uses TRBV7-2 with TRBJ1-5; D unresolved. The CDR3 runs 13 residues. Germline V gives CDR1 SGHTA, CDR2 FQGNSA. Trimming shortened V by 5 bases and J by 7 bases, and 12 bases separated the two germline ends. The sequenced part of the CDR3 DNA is TGTGCCAGCAGCGTCTCCCCCGGGCAGCCC. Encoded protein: CASSVSPGQP. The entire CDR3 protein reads CASSVSPGQPQHF.

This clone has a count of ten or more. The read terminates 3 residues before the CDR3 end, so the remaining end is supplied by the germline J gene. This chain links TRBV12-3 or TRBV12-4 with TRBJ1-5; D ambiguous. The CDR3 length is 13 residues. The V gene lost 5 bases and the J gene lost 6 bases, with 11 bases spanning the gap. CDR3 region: CASSPGLGQPQHF. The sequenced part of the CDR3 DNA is TGTGCCAGCAGTCCAGGTTTGGGTCAGCCC.

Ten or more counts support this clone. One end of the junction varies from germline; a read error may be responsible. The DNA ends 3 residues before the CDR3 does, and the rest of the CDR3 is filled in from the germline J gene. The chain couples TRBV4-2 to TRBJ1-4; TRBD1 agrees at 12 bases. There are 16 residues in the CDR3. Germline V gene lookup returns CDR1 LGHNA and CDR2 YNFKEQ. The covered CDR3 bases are TGCGCCAGCAGCCAAGATCTGGGGACAGGGGGCGAAAAA. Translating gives CASSQDLGTGGEK. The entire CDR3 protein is CASSQDLGTGGEKLFF.

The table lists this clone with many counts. The sequenced part of the CDR3 DNA is TGTGCCAGCAGCTTAACAACGAGGGGTAATGAG. As protein: CASSLTTRGNE. The full CDR3 protein reads CASSLTTRGNEQFF. The chain recombines TRBV7-2 with TRBJ2-1, with D perhaps matching TRBD1 or TRBD2 (5 bases each). The CDR3 end lies 3 residues beyond the end of the read and is filled in from the germline J gene. Trimming removed 2 bases from V and 7 bases from J, with 12 bases in between. CDR1 SGHTA and CDR2 FQGNSA come from the germline V gene. This CDR3 comprises 14 residues.

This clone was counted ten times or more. The CDR3 bases that were read are TGTGCCAGCATAGACTGGGGCACAGATACG. Amino acids: CASIDWGTDT. The full CDR3 reads CASIDWGTDTQYF. This chain joins TRBV6-2 or TRBV6-3 and TRBJ2-3; D is unclear. The CDR3 end lies 3 residues beyond the end of the read and is filled in from the germline J gene. V was cut by 7 bases and J by 1 base, with 9 bases left in between. The CDR3 runs 13 residues. CDR1 MNHEY and CDR2 SVGEGT come from the germline V gene.

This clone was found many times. The covered CDR3 bases are TGTGCCAGCAGCTTAGTAGTTTTGCGGGACGAG. Encoded protein: CASSLVVLRDE. The complete CDR3 protein is CASSLVVLRDEQYF. This chain connects TRBV11-2 to TRBJ2-7; perhaps TRBD2 as D (5 bases). The read halts 3 residues ahead of the CDR3 end, with the missing end drawn from the germline J gene. CDR1 and CDR2 (germline): SGHAT, FQNNGV. This CDR3 spans 14 amino acids. Trimming stripped 1 base from V and 5 bases from J, with 12 bases between.

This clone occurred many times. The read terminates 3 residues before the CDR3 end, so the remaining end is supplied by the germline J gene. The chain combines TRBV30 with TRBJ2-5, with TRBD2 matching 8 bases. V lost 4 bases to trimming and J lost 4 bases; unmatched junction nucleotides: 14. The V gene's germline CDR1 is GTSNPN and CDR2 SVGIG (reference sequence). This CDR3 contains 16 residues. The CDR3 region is CAWTLGVGRGGETQYF. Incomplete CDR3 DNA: TGTGCCTGGACCTTGGGCGTCGGGAGGGGGGGAGAGACC.

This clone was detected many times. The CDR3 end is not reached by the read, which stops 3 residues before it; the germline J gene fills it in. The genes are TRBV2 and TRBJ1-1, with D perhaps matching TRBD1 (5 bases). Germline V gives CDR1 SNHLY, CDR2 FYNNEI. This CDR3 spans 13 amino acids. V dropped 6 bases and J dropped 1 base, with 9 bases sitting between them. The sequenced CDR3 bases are TGTGCCAGCAGGGTGACAGAGAACACTGAA. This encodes CASRVTENTE. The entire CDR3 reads CASRVTENTEAFF. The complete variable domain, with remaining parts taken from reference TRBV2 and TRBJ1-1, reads EPEVTQTPSHQVTQMGQEVILRCVPISNHLYFYWYRQILGQKVEFLVSFYNNEISEKSEIFDDQFSVERPDGSNFTLKIRSTKLEDSAMYFCASRVTENTEAFFGQGTRLTVV.

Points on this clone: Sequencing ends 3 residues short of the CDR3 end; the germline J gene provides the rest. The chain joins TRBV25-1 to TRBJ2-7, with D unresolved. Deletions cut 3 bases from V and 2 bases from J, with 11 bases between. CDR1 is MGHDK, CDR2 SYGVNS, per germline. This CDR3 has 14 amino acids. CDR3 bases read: TGTGCCAGCAGTGACCGAACTCTCGCCTACGAG. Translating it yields CASSDRTLAYE. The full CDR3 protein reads CASSDRTLAYEQYF.

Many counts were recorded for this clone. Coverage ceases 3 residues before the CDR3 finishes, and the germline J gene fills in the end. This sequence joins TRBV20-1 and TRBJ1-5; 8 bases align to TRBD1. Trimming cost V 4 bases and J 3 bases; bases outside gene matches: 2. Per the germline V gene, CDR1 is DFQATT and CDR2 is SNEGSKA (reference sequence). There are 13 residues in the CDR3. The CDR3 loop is CSATGQDNQPQHF. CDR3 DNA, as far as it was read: TGCAGTGCTACGGGACAGGACAATCAGCCC.

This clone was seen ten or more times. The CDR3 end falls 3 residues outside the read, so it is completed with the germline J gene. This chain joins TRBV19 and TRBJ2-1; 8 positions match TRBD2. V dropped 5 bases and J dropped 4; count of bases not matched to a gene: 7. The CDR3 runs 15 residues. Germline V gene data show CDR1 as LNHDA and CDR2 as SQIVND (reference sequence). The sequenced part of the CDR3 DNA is TGTGCCAGTAGTTCGAGGACTAGCCAATACAATGAG. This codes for CASSSRTSQYNE. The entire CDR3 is CASSSRTSQYNEQFF.

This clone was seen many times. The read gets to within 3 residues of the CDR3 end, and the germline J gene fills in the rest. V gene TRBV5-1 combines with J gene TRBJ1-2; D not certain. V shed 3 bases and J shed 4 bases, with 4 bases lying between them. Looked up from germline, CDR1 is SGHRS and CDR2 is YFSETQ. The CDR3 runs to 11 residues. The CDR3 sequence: CASSSVYGYTF. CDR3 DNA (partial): TGCGCCAGCAGCTCCGTCTATGGC.

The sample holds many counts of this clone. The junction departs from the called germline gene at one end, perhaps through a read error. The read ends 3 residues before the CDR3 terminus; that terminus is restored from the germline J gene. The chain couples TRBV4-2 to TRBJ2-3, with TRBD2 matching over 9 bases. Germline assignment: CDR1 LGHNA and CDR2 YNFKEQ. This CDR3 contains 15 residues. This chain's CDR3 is CASSQLGSGGDTQYF. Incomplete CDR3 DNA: TGCGCCAGCAGCCAACTGGGTAGCGGGGGAGATACG.

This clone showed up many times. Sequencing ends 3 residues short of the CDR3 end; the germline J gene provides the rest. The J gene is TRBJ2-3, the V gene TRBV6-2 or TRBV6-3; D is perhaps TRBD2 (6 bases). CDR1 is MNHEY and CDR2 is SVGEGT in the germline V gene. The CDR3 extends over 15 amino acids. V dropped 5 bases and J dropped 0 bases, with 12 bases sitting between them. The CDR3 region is CASSTPAGSTDTQYF. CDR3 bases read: TGTGCCAGCAGTACCCCGGCGGGGAGCACAGATACG.

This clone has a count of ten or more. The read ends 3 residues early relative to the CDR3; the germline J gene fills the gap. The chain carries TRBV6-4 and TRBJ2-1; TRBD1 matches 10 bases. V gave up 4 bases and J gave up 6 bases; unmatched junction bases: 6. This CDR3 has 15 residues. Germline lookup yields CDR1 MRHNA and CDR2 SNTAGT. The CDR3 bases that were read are TGTGCCAGCAGTGTATCAGGACAGGGGGTCAATGAG. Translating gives CASSVSGQGVNE. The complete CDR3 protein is CASSVSGQGVNEQFF.

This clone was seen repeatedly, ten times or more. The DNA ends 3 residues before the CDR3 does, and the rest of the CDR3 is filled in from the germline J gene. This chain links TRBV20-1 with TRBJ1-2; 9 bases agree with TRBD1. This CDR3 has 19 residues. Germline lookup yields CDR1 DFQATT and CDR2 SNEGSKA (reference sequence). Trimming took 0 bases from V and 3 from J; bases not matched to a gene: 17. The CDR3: CSARDYITGGDLRDYGYTF. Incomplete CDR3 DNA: TGCAGTGCTAGAGATTATATAACAGGGGGCGATCTACGAGACTATGGC.

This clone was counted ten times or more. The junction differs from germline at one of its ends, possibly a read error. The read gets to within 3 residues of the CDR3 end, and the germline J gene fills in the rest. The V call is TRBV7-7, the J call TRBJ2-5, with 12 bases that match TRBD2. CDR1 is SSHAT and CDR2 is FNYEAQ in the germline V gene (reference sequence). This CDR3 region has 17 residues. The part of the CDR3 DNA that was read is TGTGCTAGCAGCTTAGGGGCTAGCGGGGGGGCCGGGGAGACC. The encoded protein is CASSLGASGGAGET. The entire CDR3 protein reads CASSLGASGGAGETQYF.

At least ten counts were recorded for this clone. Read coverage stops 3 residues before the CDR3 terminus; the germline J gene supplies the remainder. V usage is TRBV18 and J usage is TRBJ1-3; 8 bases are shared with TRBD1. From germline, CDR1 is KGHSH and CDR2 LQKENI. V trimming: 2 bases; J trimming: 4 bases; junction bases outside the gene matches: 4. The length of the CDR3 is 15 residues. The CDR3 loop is CASSPVGQGGNTIYF. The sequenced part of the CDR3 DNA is TGTGCCAGCTCACCAGTAGGACAGGGAGGAAACACC.

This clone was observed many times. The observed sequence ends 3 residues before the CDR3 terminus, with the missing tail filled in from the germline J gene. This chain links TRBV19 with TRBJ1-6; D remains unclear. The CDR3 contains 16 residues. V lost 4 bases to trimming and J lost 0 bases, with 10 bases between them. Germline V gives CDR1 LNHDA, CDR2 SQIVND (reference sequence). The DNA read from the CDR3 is TGTGCCAGTAGTAGTTCCGCCAGCTCCTATAATTCACCC. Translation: CASSSSASSYNSP. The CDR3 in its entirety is CASSSSASSYNSPLHF.

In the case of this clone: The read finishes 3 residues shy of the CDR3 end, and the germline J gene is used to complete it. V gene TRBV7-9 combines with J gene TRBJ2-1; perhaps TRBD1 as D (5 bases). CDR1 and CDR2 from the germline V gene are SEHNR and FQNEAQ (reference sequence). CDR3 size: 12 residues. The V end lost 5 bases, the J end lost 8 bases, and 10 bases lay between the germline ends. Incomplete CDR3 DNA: TGTGCCAGCAGCCCCCAGGGCGATGAG. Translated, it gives CASSPQGDE. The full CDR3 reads CASSPQGDEQFF.

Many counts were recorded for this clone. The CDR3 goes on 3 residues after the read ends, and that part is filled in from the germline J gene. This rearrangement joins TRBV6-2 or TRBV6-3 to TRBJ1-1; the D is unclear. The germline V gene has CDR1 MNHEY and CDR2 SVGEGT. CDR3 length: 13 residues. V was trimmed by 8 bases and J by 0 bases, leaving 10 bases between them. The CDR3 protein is CASGRVLNTEAFF. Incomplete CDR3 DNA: TGTGCCAGCGGGCGGGTCCTGAACACTGAA.

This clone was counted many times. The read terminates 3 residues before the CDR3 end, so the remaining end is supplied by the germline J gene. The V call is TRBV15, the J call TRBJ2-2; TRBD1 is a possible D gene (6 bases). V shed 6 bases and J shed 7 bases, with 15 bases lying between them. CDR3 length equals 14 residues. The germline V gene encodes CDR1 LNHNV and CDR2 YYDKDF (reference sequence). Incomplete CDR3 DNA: TGTGCCACCAGAACTTCAGGGGCGGGCGGGGAG. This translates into CATRTSGAGGE. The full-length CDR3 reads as CATRTSGAGGELFF.

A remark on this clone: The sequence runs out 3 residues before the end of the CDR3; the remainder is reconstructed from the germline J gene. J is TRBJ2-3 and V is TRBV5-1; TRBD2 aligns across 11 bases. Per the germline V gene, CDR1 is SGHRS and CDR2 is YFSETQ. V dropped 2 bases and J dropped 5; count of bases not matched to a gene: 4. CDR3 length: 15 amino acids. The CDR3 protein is CASSFSGGDGDTQYF. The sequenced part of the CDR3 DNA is TGCGCCAGCAGCTTTAGCGGGGGGGACGGAGATACG.

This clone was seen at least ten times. Incomplete CDR3 DNA: TGTGCCAGCAGAAACGTTCGGAGAACTAGCTCGACG. This encodes CASRNVRRTSST. The complete CDR3 protein is CASRNVRRTSSTQYF. V gene TRBV6-2 or TRBV6-3 combines with J gene TRBJ2-3; TRBD2 might be the D (6 bases). The read gets to within 3 residues of the CDR3 end, and the germline J gene fills in the rest. This CDR3 is 15 amino acids long. Germline CDR1 MNHEY, CDR2 SVGEGT.